A selection of T cell receptor beta chains follows, all from one sample in a study of cytomegalovirus exposure and HLA in healthy donors. The data were produced by immunoSEQ multiplex PCR, yet TCRdb's version contains in-frame clones alone and is incomplete. The table has roughly 290,000 clones, roughly 90% seen once. Sequencing was carried out using PBMCs. Receptor source: a woman aged 18-30 years in good health and CMV-seronegative. CDR3s include the opening cysteine and the closing phenylalanine or tryptophan. D genes are given only for firm matches. Clone size is shown for a subset of rows, as once, few, many or a class of expanded clone.

v_call	j_call	d_call	clone_size	cdr3_nt	cdr3_aa
TRBV2	TRBJ1-2	-	once	TGTGCCAGCAGTCAACTTTTATCCTATGGCTACACCTTC	CASSQLLSYGYTF
TRBV12-5	TRBJ1-1	-	-	TGTGCTAGTGGTTTGACACGTGAAGCTTTCTTT	CASGLTREAFF
TRBV6-7	TRBJ1-5	-	-	TGTGCCAGCAGTTACTTTTTTCCAGGTTCTAGCAATCAGCCCCAGCATTTT	CASSYFFPGSSNQPQHF
TRBV5-6	TRBJ2-1	-	-	TGTGCCAGCAGCTTCTGGAGTGAGCAGTTCTTC	CASSFWSEQFF
TRBV7-3	TRBJ2-7	-	-	TGTGCCAGCAGCTTAGGCGGGGAGTACGAGCAGTACTTC	CASSLGGEYEQYF
TRBV27	TRBJ2-1	-	-	TGTGCCAGCAGTCCCCTGGCTAGCACGTACAATGAGCAGTTCTTC	CASSPLASTYNEQFF
TRBV4-2	TRBJ1-2	TRBD1	-	TGTGCCAGCAGCCAAGAGACAGGGGGTGGGGATGGCTACACCTTC	CASSQETGGGDGYTF
TRBV5-6	TRBJ2-1	TRBD1	-	TGTGCCAGCAGCTTGTTGGGACAGAGCTCCTACAATGAGCAGTTCTTC	CASSLLGQSSYNEQFF
TRBV30	TRBJ1-2	TRBD1	-	TGTGCCTGGAGGGAACAGGGGGCCAATGGCTACACCTTC	CAWREQGANGYTF
TRBV6-5	TRBJ2-1	-	once	TGTGCCAGCAGTCACATGGACAGCTACAATGAGCAGTTCTTC	CASSHMDSYNEQFF
TRBV10-2	TRBJ2-7	TRBD1	-	TGCGCCAGCAGTGAAGGACAGGGGGCTTTCGAGCAGTACTTC	CASSEGQGAFEQYF
TRBV7-9	TRBJ2-7	-	-	TGTTCCAGCAGCCCAATCGCGGGTGGGTCGTCCTACGAGCAGTACTTC	CSSSPIAGGSSYEQYF
TRBV19	TRBJ2-7	TRBD1	-	TGTGCCAGTAGTAGTTCCCGGGGACAGAGTTACGAGCAGTACTTC	CASSSSRGQSYEQYF
TRBV5-6	TRBJ1-1	TRBD1	-	TGTGCCAGCAGTCCCGGGACAGGTGATATTGAAGCTTTCTTT	CASSPGTGDIEAFF
TRBV7-9	TRBJ2-7	-	-	TGTGCCAGCCGAGGAGGGTTCTCCGAGCAGTACTTC	CASRGGFSEQYF
TRBV10-1	TRBJ1-1	TRBD1	-	TGCGCCAGCAGCGCCGGGACAGGGACCGAAGCTTTCTTT	CASSAGTGTEAFF
TRBV6-5	TRBJ2-7	-	-	TGTGCCAGCAGTTACCGACAGCCCTACGAGCAGTACTTC	CASSYRQPYEQYF
TRBV30	TRBJ2-7	TRBD2	-	TGTGCCTGGACACGGGGGGGGGAAATCGAGCAGTACTTC	CAWTRGGEIEQYF
TRBV7-2	TRBJ1-4	-	-	TGTGCCAGCAAACGCCAGGCTGGGGAAAAACTGTTTTTT	CASKRQAGEKLFF
TRBV2	TRBJ1-1	-	-	TGTGCCAGCAGGGGGGGCACTGAAGCTTTCTTT	CASRGGTEAFF
TRBV28	TRBJ1-1	-	few	TGTGCCAGCAGTTTCCAGGGCACCACTGAAGCTTTCTTT	CASSFQGTTEAFF
TRBV27	TRBJ1-5	TRBD1	-	TGTGCCAGCAGGGGACAGGGGGCCAACAATCAGCCCCAGCATTTT	CASRGQGANNQPQHF
TRBV28	TRBJ1-5	TRBD1	-	TGTGCCAGCAGTCCTGGGACAGCCCCACTTCGGCAGCCCCAGCATTTT	CASSPGTAPLRQPQHF
TRBV5-1	TRBJ2-3	-	-	TGCGCCAGCAGCACGGAGGGGCGGGGGCAGGGAGATACGCAGTATTTT	CASSTEGRGQGDTQYF
TRBV15	TRBJ2-3	TRBD2	-	TGTGCCACCAGCACTAGCGGGGGGGCTGGAGATACGCAGTATTTT	CATSTSGGAGDTQYF
TRBV5-6	TRBJ2-7	TRBD1	-	TGTGCCAGCAGCTTAACTAAGACAGGGACCGGGTACGAGCAGTACTTC	CASSLTKTGTGYEQYF
TRBV2	TRBJ1-2	-	-	TGTGCCAGCAGCGTTGACAGAGCTGGCTACACCTTC	CASSVDRAGYTF
TRBV6-5	TRBJ1-2	-	-	TGTGCCAGCAGTTCCAGAGTGGAGGCCCCAGGCTATGGCTACACCTTC	CASSSRVEAPGYGYTF
TRBV2	TRBJ2-7	TRBD2	-	TGTGCCAGCAGTACCGGGACTAGCTCTTTCGAGCAGTACTTC	CASSTGTSSFEQYF
TRBV27	TRBJ2-1	TRBD2	-	TGTGCCAGCAGATTAGCGGGGGGTTCCTACAATGAGCAGTTCTTC	CASRLAGGSYNEQFF
TRBV19	TRBJ1-6	TRBD1	-	TGTGCCAGTAGTAGCGGGACAGGAGCCTTTTCACCCCTCCACTTT	CASSSGTGAFSPLHF
TRBV6-1	TRBJ1-1	-	-	TGTGCCAGCAGAACTACGAAAACAGGGTTAGAAGCTTTCTTT	CASRTTKTGLEAFF
TRBV19	TRBJ2-1	-	-	TGTGCCTCTGTCGGCCTGGGAGATCTCTACAATGAGCAGTTCTTC	CASVGLGDLYNEQFF